A selection of T cell receptor beta chains follows, all from one sample in a study of patients and donors after allogeneic stem cell transplantation. TCRdb fed the RT-PCR reads into MiXCR, producing one record per CDR3 protein. The profile shows about 110,000 distinct CDR3 sequences, 35% of them singletons. The sample was blood, either unsorted or a sorted T cell fraction (not recorded which). These receptors all come from a human donor who was either an allogeneic HSCT recipient or a stem cell or donor lymphocyte infusion donor (not recorded which). It is not recorded whose cells these are; they may come from a transplant donor. Each CDR3 is given with its conserved first and last residue. D genes are given only for firm matches. The size field is filled for only some rows; it gives once, few, many or a size class.

TRBJ1-5 NA TRBV9 NA TGTGCCAGCAGCGAGGGGTCCCCCAATCAGCCCCAGCATTTT CASSEGSPNQPQHF
TRBJ2-3 NA TRBV15 NA TGTGCCACCAGCAGAGTGGGGAAAGATACGCAGTATTTT CATSRVGKDTQYF
TRBJ1-1 few TRBV6-5 NA TGTGCCAGCAGTTCTCGGGGGGGCAACACTGAAGCTTTCTTT CASSSRGGNTEAFF
TRBJ2-3 NA TRBV14 TRBD2 TGTGCCAGCAGCCAAGTTTGGACTAGCGGGGATACGCAGTATTTT CASSQVWTSGDTQYF
TRBJ1-1 NA TRBV7-9 NA TGTGCCAGCAGCCGTAACAGGGTTGCTTTCTTT CASSRNRVAFF
TRBJ1-2 few TRBV7-2 NA TGTGCCAGCAGCTCCTTCCTCGCAGGGCGAGGAAATGGCTACACCTTC CASSSFLAGRGNGYTF
TRBJ2-1 few TRBV20-1 TRBD2 TGCAGTGCTAGAGATAGGATACGCGGGAGATCATACAATGAGCAGTTCTTC CSARDRIRGRSYNEQFF
TRBJ1-5 NA TRBV6-5 NA TGTGCCAGCAGTTACTCGGACCCCTTTAGCAATCAGCCCCAGCATTTT CASSYSDPFSNQPQHF
TRBJ2-1 NA TRBV24-1 NA TGTGCCACCAGTGATGGGGGACACTACAATGAGCAGTTCTTC CATSDGGHYNEQFF
TRBJ1-5 few TRBV10-3 NA TGTGCCATCAGTGAAAGGGATAGACAGCCCCAGCATTTT CAISERDRQPQHF
TRBJ1-2 few TRBV6-5 NA TGTGCCAGCAGTTACTCGGGGCAGAGCTATGGCTACACCTTC CASSYSGQSYGYTF
TRBJ2-2 NA TRBV24-1 TRBD2 TGTGCCACCAGTGAGTCCGGACTGACTAGCGGGAGTACCGGGGAGCTGTTTTTT CATSESGLTSGSTGELFF
TRBJ1-2 once TRBV7-9 NA TGTGCCAGCAGCTCTCAGCTCGACAGACCTGGCTACACCTTC CASSSQLDRPGYTF
TRBJ2-2 NA TRBV4-3 TRBD2 TGCGCCAGCAGCGTTGCTAGCGGGAGGGCCCACGGGGAGCTGTTTTTT CASSVASGRAHGELFF
TRBJ1-2 NA TRBV28 NA TGTGCCAGCCTCCTTTCAGGGGTCGGTGGGTATGGCTACACCTTC CASLLSGVGGYGYTF
TRBJ1-2 NA TRBV27 TRBD1 TGTGCCAGCAGTCCCAAGACAGGGGCCTTACCGTATGGCTACACCTTC CASSPKTGALPYGYTF
TRBJ2-3 NA TRBV7-2 NA TGTGCCAGCAGCGGACAGCGCACAGATACGCAGTATTTT CASSGQRTDTQYF
TRBJ2-3 few TRBV4-3 NA TGCGCCAGCAGCCAAGGACTTGGGACCGCAAGCACAGATACGCAGTATTTT CASSQGLGTASTDTQYF
TRBJ1-1 few TRBV29-1 NA TGCAGCGTTGAGGGGAACACTGAAGCTTTCTTT CSVEGNTEAFF
TRBJ1-5 many TRBV7-2 NA TGTGCCAGCAGCCCAAGGGGCAATCAGCCCCAGCATTTT CASSPRGNQPQHF
TRBJ2-6 few TRBV24-1 TRBD2 TGTGCCACCAGTGACGGACTAGCTCTTGGCTCTGGGGCCAACGTCCTGACTTTC CATSDGLALGSGANVLTF
TRBJ2-3 NA TRBV5-1 TRBD2 TGCGCCAGCAGCTTGAGCGGGAGTAGCACAGATACGCAGTATTTT CASSLSGSSTDTQYF
TRBJ1-2 NA TRBV29-1 TRBD1 TGCAGCGTTGATGGGTTGACAGGGTTTGCTGGCTACACCTTC CSVDGLTGFAGYTF
TRBJ1-5 few TRBV12-3/TRBV12-4 NA TGTGCCAGCAGCCTACACCGGGGCAATCAGCCCCAGCATTTT CASSLHRGNQPQHF
TRBJ2-5 NA TRBV7-2 TRBD2 TGTGCCAGCAGCCAGGGACTAGCAGAGACCCAGTACTTC CASSQGLAETQYF
TRBJ1-3 few TRBV7-9 TRBD1 TGTGCCAGCAGCTTACGGACAGGGGGCCCTGGAAACACCATATATTTT CASSLRTGGPGNTIYF
TRBJ1-1 NA TRBV12-3/TRBV12-4 NA TGTGCCAGCACCCTCCACCATATCTCATCTGAAGCTTTCTTT CASTLHHISSEAFF